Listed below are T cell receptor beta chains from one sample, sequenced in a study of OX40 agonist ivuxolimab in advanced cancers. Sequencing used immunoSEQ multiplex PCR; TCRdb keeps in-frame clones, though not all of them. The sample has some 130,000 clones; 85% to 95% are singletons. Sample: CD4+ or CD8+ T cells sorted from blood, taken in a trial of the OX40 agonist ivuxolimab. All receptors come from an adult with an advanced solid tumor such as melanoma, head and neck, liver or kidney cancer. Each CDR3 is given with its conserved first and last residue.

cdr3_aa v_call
CASSLMSAEYQPQHF TRBV5-5
CASRNGNEQFF TRBV6-5
CASSVADRGTGELFF TRBV9
CATIAGGGTDTQYF TRBV19
CASSVDPHRSNQPQHF TRBV9
CASSFRHGELFF TRBV7-8
CASSYSKTDGSYGYTF TRBV6-5
CAISEPPGQTSHGELFF TRBV10-3
CASRQAPGEIYGYTF TRBV6-5
CASSDHQSQYNEQFF TRBV25-1
CSVEEPRGQETQYF TRBV29-1
CASSPRPPGFYGYTF TRBV6-6
CASSSLLYGYTF TRBV19
CATSRGRGRIYTGELFF TRBV15
CASSVRSGGEETQYF TRBV9
CASSPAAGQETQYF TRBV11-2
CASSPVGQGSGNTIYF TRBV18
CASSPKETQYF TRBV6-5
CASSPPGSPDTQYF TRBV18
CASSPPGQGGRSGYTF TRBV18
CASSGTRSGLSNQPQHF TRBV2
CASRRTGGPTNEKLFF TRBV27
CASGQGGVGQETQYF TRBV2
CASKTSGTYEQYF TRBV6-5
CASSWDRGTGYGYTF TRBV6-5
CASQLQQSAGNTIYF TRBV28
CASSDLGQGTGELFF TRBV25-1
CASSLAGPPSKGYEQYF TRBV7-2
CASIISGGVTDTQYF TRBV28
CASSEERLREAFF TRBV2
CASSPPGPGYEQYF TRBV18
CASSPGTQETQYF TRBV21-1
CASSSRSGTAYEQYF TRBV5-1
CASRESDSSGYTF TRBV19
CASSFFDRALESGLVNSPLHF TRBV28
CASSPLGNSLADTQYF TRBV27
CSVEMRAGANEKLFF TRBV29-1
CASSLAGGPIGELFF TRBV28
CASSLADSSYNEQFF TRBV5-1
CASSRQGVSETQYF TRBV7-3
CASTRFSVGGSHNEQFF TRBV7-8
CASSPQGSGSGYTF TRBV2
CASRGTGFYGYTF TRBV28
CASSGQQPNTGELFF TRBV5-1
CASSGQNNSPLHF TRBV28
CSARGGGGTEAFF TRBV29-1
CASSPLGDFSYEQYF TRBV5-1
CASSPPWGGRNTGELFF TRBV18
CASSVRGTGELFF TRBV25-1